Listed here are 24 T cell receptor beta chains from one sample, sequenced in a study of CD4 and CD8 cells across lung adenocarcinoma regions. TCRdb itself ran the PCR reads through MiXCR, one entry per CDR3 protein. The sample contains roughly 11,000 distinct CDR3 sequences, roughly 51% of which appear only once. The specimen sequenced was CD8+ T cells from the center of a lung tumor. The source of these receptors is a female donor with lung adenocarcinoma. The CD4 and CD8 labels of this study may be unreliable.

The chain combines TRBV6-4 with TRBJ2-1, with 7 bases aligning to TRBD2. The J call is uncertain, as TRBJ2-7 better fits the DNA end. There are 15 residues in the CDR3. Germline CDR1 is MRHNA and CDR2 is SNTAGT. In nucleotides, the CDR3 is TGTGCCAGCAGATTCTCCGGTACTAGCGCCAATGCGCAGTACTTC. Protein product: CASRFSGTSANAQYF.

This clonotype was picked up many times. This chain uses TRBV6-1 with TRBJ2-1; perhaps TRBD1 as D (6 bases). V was trimmed by 8 bases and J by 7 bases, leaving 21 bases between them. The CDR3 runs 15 residues. CDR1 MNHNS and CDR2 SASEGT come from the germline V gene. As DNA, the CDR3 is TGTGCCAGCCAGCCGATGACAGGTGGAAGGAATGAGCAGTTCTTC. It yields the protein CASQPMTGGRNEQFF.

Of note for this clonotype: Relative to the germline gene, one junction end is altered; a read error may explain this. The J gene is TRBJ2-4, the V gene TRBV6-1; D may match TRBD1 or TRBD2 (5 bases each). The CDR3 consists of 16 residues. The germline V gene encodes CDR1 MNHNS and CDR2 SASEGT. CDR3 sequence: CASSATGLRAKNTQYF. For the CDR3, the DNA is TGTGCCAGCAGCGCCACGGGGCTGCGAGCCAAAAACACTCAGTACTTC.

The rearrangement joins TRBV6-4 to TRBJ2-6, with 8 bases lining up with TRBD1. V was pared by 5 bases and J by 1 base, with 4 bases of the junction left unmatched. Germline-derived CDR1 and CDR2 are MRHNA and SNTAGT. This CDR3 spans 16 amino acids. CDR3 nucleotide sequence: TGTGCCAGCAGTCTTACAGGGGGGTCTGGGGCCAACGTCCTGACTTTC. Protein product: CASSLTGGSGANVLTF.

This clonotype occurred a few times. The rearrangement links TRBV6-1 to TRBJ2-5; D unclear. Germline lookup yields CDR1 MNHNS and CDR2 SASEGT. The CDR3 totals 13 residues. V gave up 4 bases and J gave up 6 bases, with 12 bases separating them. CDR3 coding DNA: TGTGCCAGCAGTGGCACTTACACCCAGACCCAGTACTTC. Translating gives CASSGTYTQTQYF.

As regards this clonotype: The junction departs from germline at one end; a sequencing error may be responsible. The chain links TRBV6-1 to TRBJ2-3, with a tentative D call TRBD2 (6 bases). The germline CDR1 and CDR2 sequences are MNHNS and SASEGT. The CDR3 covers 14 residues. CDR3 in DNA: TGTGCCGGCTCGGGGGTGTTAATCAAAGATACGCAGTATTTC. Residues: CAGSGVLIKDTQYF.

This clonotype has only a few counts. V and J are TRBV6-1 and TRBJ2-1; no definite D call. V was clipped by 8 bases and J by 10 bases, with 15 bases between them. Germline CDR1 reads MNHNS; CDR2 reads SASEGT. This CDR3 is 12 amino acids long. Here the CDR3 reads CASATGQREQFF. CDR3 in DNA: TGTGCCAGCGCAACGGGTCAACGGGAGCAGTTCTTC.

By share, this clonotype counts as medium-sized. The rearrangement joins TRBV6-1 to TRBJ2-7; tentative D call: TRBD1 (6 bases). The CDR3 runs to 18 residues. V shed 4 bases and J shed 2 bases, with 24 bases lying between them. The germline CDR1 and CDR2 sequences are MNHNS and SASEGT. The CDR3 protein is CASSVALATGSFAYEQYF. The CDR3 nucleotides are TGTGCCAGCAGTGTTGCCTTGGCAACAGGGAGCTTCGCCTACGAGCAGTACTTC.

This clonotype was detected once. The chain couples TRBV7-6 to TRBJ2-1; D not resolved. V lost 2 bases and J lost 5, with 7 bases in between. The CDR3 has 13 amino acids. Germline V gene sequence: CDR1 SGHVS, CDR2 FNYEAQ. The DNA of the CDR3 is TGTGCCAGCAGCTTATTCCGAAACAATGAGCAGTTCTTC. This codes for CASSLFRNNEQFF.

This chain joins TRBV6-1 and TRBJ2-1; 7 nucleotides agree with TRBD2. Germline CDR1 MNHNS, CDR2 SASEGT. The CDR3 is 14 amino acids. With 4 bases clipped from V and 7 bases from J, the junction kept 7 bases outside the gene matches. The CDR3 bases are TGTGCCAGCAGTGCCCCCGGGAGGCGGAATGAGCAGTTCTTC. Amino acids: CASSAPGRRNEQFF.

V gene TRBV6-1 combines with J gene TRBJ2-5; 8 nucleotides agree with TRBD1. The assigned J gene may be wrong: the sequence end matches TRBJ2-7 better. The CDR3 runs 14 residues. Germline CDR1 MNHNS, CDR2 SASEGT. Here the CDR3 DNA reads TGTGCCAGTCGGCAGGGGGCGAACTCCTACGAGCAGTACTTC. As protein: CASRQGANSYEQYF.

This rearrangement joins TRBV6-5 to TRBJ2-1, with D possibly matching TRBD2 (5 bases). The DNA matches TRBJ2-7 better at its end, which makes the J call doubtful. The germline V gene has CDR1 MNHEY and CDR2 SVGAGI. This CDR3 is 16 amino acids long. The CDR3 bases are TGTGCCAGCAGTTACTCAGAAGGAGGCCCCTTCTACGAGCAGTACTTC. It translates to CASSYSEGGPFYEQYF.

This clonotype was seen ten or more times. This chain joins TRBV6-1 and TRBJ2-5; 7 nucleotides match TRBD2. CDR3 size: 15 residues. From germline, CDR1 is MNHNS and CDR2 SASEGT. V shed 2 bases and J 4 bases; nucleotides not matched to a gene: 7. The CDR3 DNA is TGTGCCAGCAGTGAAAGCGGGATGGCGGGAGAGACCCAGTACTTC. Its protein product is CASSESGMAGETQYF.

As for this clonotype: An end of the junction differs from the germline gene, which may be a read error. The J gene is TRBJ2-3, the V gene TRBV6-5; D may be TRBD2 (6 bases). The length of the CDR3 is 15 residues. CDR1 MNHEY and CDR2 SVGAGI come from the germline V gene. As DNA, the CDR3 is TGTGCCAGCAGTTACCCGACAACTAGCACAGATACGCAGTACTTT. It is translated as CASSYPTTSTDTQYF.

This clonotype was observed many times. This chain uses TRBV6-1 with TRBJ1-1; a weak D match, TRBD1 (5 bases). CDR1 and CDR2 (germline): MNHNS, SASEGT. The ends were cut back, 3 bases at V and 3 bases at J, with 14 bases in the middle. There are 15 residues in the CDR3. CDR3 protein: CASSDHGTHYTEAFF. The CDR3 coding sequence is TGTGCCAGCAGTGATCATGGGACCCACTACACTGAAGCTTTCTTT.

V and J are TRBV6-1 and TRBJ2-4; 8 nucleotides agree with TRBD2. This CDR3 region has 16 residues. Germline V gives CDR1 MNHNS, CDR2 SASEGT. V was clipped by 5 bases and J by 12 bases; unmatched bases: 18. This CDR3 reads CASSPSGQRAKDTQYF. CDR3 in DNA: TGTGCCAGCAGTCCTAGCGGGCAGCGAGCCAAAGATACTCAGTACTTC.

This chain connects TRBV6-1 to TRBJ2-5; D is possibly TRBD1 or TRBD2 (7 bases each). Germline CDR1 MNHNS, CDR2 SASEGT. This CDR3 region has 14 residues. Trimming removed 3 bases at V and 5 bases at J, with 13 bases between. In nucleotides, the CDR3 is TGTGCCAGCAGTGACGGGGGGACAGTGGAGACCCAGTACTTC. Amino acid sequence: CASSDGGTVETQYF.

In this sample, this clonotype turned up a few times. The chain couples TRBV6-5 to TRBJ1-2; TRBD1 might be the D (6 bases). The CDR3 length is 14 residues. The germline V gene encodes CDR1 MNHEY and CDR2 SVGAGI. Trimming removed 4 bases from V and 3 bases from J, with 12 bases in between. The CDR3 region has the DNA TGTGCCAGCAGTTTACCTCAGGGGTACTATGGCTACACCTTC. Protein sequence: CASSLPQGYYGYTF.

The chain uses TRBV7-9 and TRBJ2-4, with 7 positions matching TRBD1. Germline CDR1 is SEHNR and CDR2 is FQNEAQ (reference sequence). This CDR3 is 17 amino acids long. V was clipped by 4 bases and J by 9 bases; unmatched bases: 18. CDR3 in DNA: TGTGCCAGCAGCTCCCAGGCAGGGCAGGGGGTTGGGAGCATTCAGTACTTC. Translated: CASSSQAGQGVGSIQYF.

In its sample, this clonotype was seen a few times. V gene TRBV6-1 combines with J gene TRBJ2-1; 9 bases align to TRBD1. The CDR3 is made up of 16 amino acids. V lost 5 bases and J lost 7; bases outside the gene matches: 12. The germline CDR1 and CDR2 sequences are MNHNS and SASEGT. DNA of the CDR3: TGTGCCAGCAGTCTTCCTTCCGGGACAGGGCTAAATGAGCAGTTCTTC. Translation: CASSLPSGTGLNEQFF.

There are many counts of this clonotype. The V and J genes are TRBV27 and TRBJ2-3, with 7 bases fitting TRBD2. The ends lost 7 bases at V and 4 bases at J; junction bases unmatched: 5. Looked up from germline, CDR1 is MNHEY and CDR2 is SMNVEV (reference sequence). This CDR3 spans 13 amino acids. The CDR3 nucleotides are TGTGCCAGCACCCCGACTAGCTCAGATACGCAGTATTTT. Its translation: CASTPTSSDTQYF.

This clonotype was seen a handful of times. CDR3 residues: CASSEHVALGNYGYTF. The CDR3 DNA is TGTGCCAGCAGTGAACATGTAGCCCTAGGGAACTATGGCTACACCTTC. This chain links TRBV6-1 with TRBJ1-2; D unclear. V was trimmed by 2 bases and J by 2 bases, leaving 15 bases between them. Per germline, CDR1 MNHNS and CDR2 SASEGT. The CDR3 is made up of 16 amino acids.

The chain is built from TRBV27 and TRBJ2-6; TRBD1 or TRBD2 may be the D gene (6 bases each). The J call may be faulty, since TRBJ2-5 better matches the DNA end. Germline CDR1 MNHEY, CDR2 SMNVEV (reference sequence). The CDR3 sequence is 16 residues long. The CDR3 loop is CASSLSTGTGANVQYF. The CDR3 nucleotides are TGTGCCAGCAGTTTATCAACAGGGACTGGGGCCAACGTCCAGTACTTC.

The gene calls are TRBV27 and TRBJ2-1; D possibly corresponds to TRBD2 (6 bases). V was shortened by 6 bases and J by 0 bases, with 12 bases between the two germline ends. The CDR3 sequence is 15 residues long. The V gene's germline CDR1 is MNHEY and CDR2 SMNVEV (reference sequence). CDR3 in DNA: TGTGCCAGCAGCGGGGGACGGAGCTCCTACAATGAGCAGTTCTTC. It encodes CASSGGRSSYNEQFF.